The 20 T cell receptor beta chains listed next were all sequenced from one sample in a study of PD-1 blockade in classical Hodgkin lymphoma. TCRdb's table, derived via immunoSEQ multiplex PCR, lists solely in-frame clones and lacks some. The sample holds fewer than 70,000 clones; around 90% are singletons and the top ten take roughly 5.4%. Each patient relapsed following autologous stem cell transplantation, and prior brentuximab vedotin exposure differed. The source was peripheral blood mononuclear cells (PBMCs), collected before the second cycle of nivolumab. Receptor source: a human donor with classical Hodgkin lymphoma.

The table lists this clone with a count of one. This chain uses TRBV6-5 with TRBJ1-5, with a weak D call TRBD1 (5 bases). Trimming left V 2 bases short and J 5 bases short, with 13 bases between. CDR3 length: 15 residues. Looked up from germline, CDR1 is MNHEY and CDR2 is SVGAGI. CDR3 region: CASSYGGEGDQPQHF. In DNA form, the CDR3 reads TGTGCCAGCAGTTACGGGGGGGAGGGCGATCAGCCCCAGCATTTT.

The rearrangement links TRBV5-4 to TRBJ2-5; 10 bases agree with TRBD1. Germline assignment: CDR1 SGHNT and CDR2 YYREEE (reference sequence). The V and J ends lost 4 bases and 5 bases, in that order; junction bases with no gene match: 8. The CDR3 has 15 residues. CDR3: CASSPWDRGAETQYF. DNA for the CDR3: TGTGCCAGCAGCCCTTGGGACAGGGGTGCGGAGACCCAGTACTTC.

This clone has more than one count but fewer than ten. The chain couples TRBV5-1 to TRBJ1-2; the D is unclear. Between the trimmed V and J ends, which lost 2 bases and 4 bases, there was a span of 6 bases. The CDR3 covers 12 residues. The germline V gene encodes CDR1 SGHRS and CDR2 YFSETQ. The CDR3, as DNA: TGCGCCAGCAGCTTAGACTTCTATGGCTACACCTTC. It yields the protein CASSLDFYGYTF.

This clone was seen once. This chain links TRBV7-2 with TRBJ1-5; D uncertain. CDR1 is SGHTA, CDR2 FQGNSA, per germline. V was clipped by 6 bases and J by 0 bases, with 12 bases between them. This CDR3 is built from 15 residues. The CDR3, as DNA: TGTGCCAGCAGTTATTACCCGGATAGCAATCAGCCCCAGCATTTT. This encodes CASSYYPDSNQPQHF.

The CDR3 reads CASSVSSYEQYF. CDR3 nucleotides: TGTGCCAGCAGCGTATCCTCCTACGAGCAGTACTTC. The chain recombines TRBV7-9 with TRBJ2-7; D unclear. Trimming took off 5 bases at V and 0 bases at J, with 5 bases between the two ends. CDR3 length equals 12 residues. Germline V gives CDR1 SEHNR, CDR2 FQNEAQ (reference sequence).

The count of this clone is one. This chain joins TRBV5-1 and TRBJ2-1; 8 nucleotides agree with TRBD2. The germline CDR1 and CDR2 sequences are SGHRS and YFSETQ. CDR3 size: 20 residues. Losses at the gene ends were 4 bases for V and 0 bases for J; bases not matched to a gene: 18. Here the CDR3 DNA reads TGCGCCAGCAGCCTACGGGGGGGGCAGCCCCTAATCCGCTCCTACAATGAGCAGTTCTTC. Its translation: CASSLRGGQPLIRSYNEQFF.

The chain couples TRBV5-1 to TRBJ2-3, with TRBD1 as a possible D gene (6 bases). The CDR3 loop spans 13 amino acids. The V end lost 2 bases, the J end lost 10 bases, and 14 bases lay between the germline ends. Germline values: CDR1 SGHRS, CDR2 YFSETQ. This chain's CDR3 is CASSFGSDRAQYF. The DNA of the CDR3 is TGCGCCAGCAGCTTTGGGTCGGACAGAGCGCAGTATTTT.

This rearrangement joins TRBV21-1 to TRBJ2-6; the D segment call TRBD1 is taken from the table without a DNA check. TRBV21-1 is a documented pseudogene. The CDR3 sequence is 18 residues long. The CDR3 region has the DNA TGTGCCAGCAGCAAAGCGCTTTCCGGGACAGCTGGGGCCAACGTCCTGACTTTC. Amino acid sequence: CASSKALSGTAGANVLTF.

The J gene is TRBJ2-1, the V gene TRBV28; D gene unclear. Germline V lookup: CDR1 MDHEN, CDR2 SYDVKM. The CDR3 contains 14 residues. V lost 7 bases to trimming and J lost 4 bases, with 14 bases between them. CDR3 protein: CASIGSWGYNEQFF. CDR3 bases: TGTGCCAGCATTGGTTCGTGGGGATACAATGAGCAGTTCTTC.

The V call is TRBV5-5, the J call TRBJ1-1, with D possibly TRBD1 on 5 matching bases. Trimming cost V 2 bases and J 4 bases, with 9 bases left between them. The CDR3 runs 13 residues. Germline V CDR1 and CDR2: SGHKS, YYEKEE (reference sequence). The DNA for the CDR3 is TGTGCCAGCAGCTTAGGGGAGTCCACTGAAGCTTTCTTT. Protein sequence: CASSLGESTEAFF.

The chain is built from TRBV28 and TRBJ2-2; D possibly corresponds to TRBD2 (6 bases). This CDR3 region has 16 residues. Germline assignment: CDR1 MDHEN and CDR2 SYDVKM. The V end was cut by 6 bases, the J end by 5 bases, with 19 bases between. The CDR3 DNA reads as TGTGCCAGCAGAGCTCCGGGACTCAGCCCAACCGGGGAGCTGTTTTTT. Residues: CASRAPGLSPTGELFF.

V and J are TRBV6-5 and TRBJ1-2; possibly TRBD1 for D (6 bases). Trimming shortened V by 6 bases and J by 7 bases, and 15 bases separated the two germline ends. CDR1 and CDR2 from the germline V gene are MNHEY and SVGAGI. The CDR3 contains 13 residues. The CDR3 here is CASSPGGRGGYTF. DNA for the CDR3: TGTGCCAGCAGCCCCGGGGGCAGGGGTGGCTACACCTTC.

The chain couples TRBV5-1 to TRBJ1-1, with D perhaps TRBD1 (5 bases). Germline lookup yields CDR1 SGHRS and CDR2 YFSETQ. CDR3 length: 14 residues. Trimming cost V 0 bases and J 6 bases, with 12 bases left between them. CDR3 sequence reads: CASSLDGDVSEAFF. For the CDR3, the DNA is TGCGCCAGCAGCTTGGATGGGGACGTCTCTGAAGCTTTCTTT.

About this clone itself: The identical CDR3 is also encoded by other nucleotide sequences in the sample. The chain couples TRBV9 to TRBJ1-1, with D hard to call. V was trimmed by 0 bases and J by 4 bases, leaving 10 bases between them. The CDR3 runs 14 residues. CDR1 is SGDLS and CDR2 is YYNGEE in the germline V gene. CDR3 in amino acids: CASSVEGAGTEAFF. The CDR3 bases are TGTGCCAGCAGCGTAGAGGGCGCTGGCACTGAAGCTTTCTTT.

The chain uses TRBV5-1 and TRBJ2-3; 14 positions match TRBD2. Per germline, CDR1 SGHRS and CDR2 YFSETQ. The ends lost 4 bases at V and 8 bases at J; junction bases unmatched: 12. The CDR3 spans 17 residues. The CDR3 region is CASSPPTSGGALGTQYF. The CDR3 DNA reads as TGCGCCAGCAGCCCTCCGACTAGCGGGGGGGCTTTAGGTACGCAGTATTTT. Looking up the rest from reference TRBV5-1 and TRBJ2-3 gives the full variable domain: KAGVTQTPRYLIKTRGQQVTLSCSPISGHRSVSWYQQTPGQGLQFLFEYFSETQRNKGNFPGRFSGRQFSNSRSEMNVSTLELGDSALYLCASSPPTSGGALGTQYFGPGTRLTVL.

The V gene is TRBV28, the J gene TRBJ2-5, with 7 positions matching TRBD1. The CDR3 contains 14 residues. J was trimmed by 3 bases and V by 4 bases; bases with no gene match: 5. The V gene's germline CDR1 is MDHEN and CDR2 SYDVKM. The CDR3 region is CASSSRDSEETQYF. DNA of the CDR3: TGTGCCAGCAGTTCCCGGGACAGCGAAGAGACCCAGTACTTC.

The chain combines TRBV18 with TRBJ2-3, with 7 bases identical to TRBD1. This CDR3 has 16 residues. V shed 1 base, J shed 4 bases, and the junction held 8 bases outside the gene matches. In germline, CDR1 is KGHSH, CDR2 LQKENI. CDR3 protein: CASSPLVTGISDTQYF. DNA of the CDR3: TGTGCCAGCTCACCACTCGTGACAGGGATATCAGATACGCAGTATTTT.

This sequence joins TRBV5-1 and TRBJ2-1; D possibly matches TRBD1 or TRBD2 (5 bases each). CDR1 is SGHRS, CDR2 YFSETQ, per germline. Trimming left V 4 bases short and J 8 bases short, with 13 bases between. This CDR3 is built from 13 residues. The CDR3, as DNA: TGCGCCAGCAGCCATGAAAGGGACGATGAGCAGTTCTTC. It encodes CASSHERDDEQFF.

The rearrangement uses TRBV5-1 and TRBJ1-1; 10 positions agree with TRBD1. V shed 0 bases, J shed 7 bases, and the junction held 6 bases outside the gene matches. Looked up from germline, CDR1 is SGHRS and CDR2 is YFSETQ. CDR3 length: 15 residues. This chain's CDR3 is CASSLDGTGADEAFF. CDR3 sequence (DNA): TGCGCCAGCAGCTTGGATGGGACAGGGGCCGATGAAGCTTTCTTT.

The chain joins TRBV5-1 to TRBJ2-2; the D is unclear. This CDR3 spans 14 amino acids. The V end lost 0 bases, the J end lost 3 bases, and 6 bases lay between the germline ends. CDR1 and CDR2 (germline): SGHRS, YFSETQ. This CDR3 reads CASSLGGDTGELFF. Written as DNA, the CDR3 is TGCGCCAGCAGCTTGGGAGGAGACACCGGGGAGCTGTTTTTT.